This TCR beta chain stems from a study of cytomegalovirus exposure and HLA in healthy donors. Study at large: A subsequent analysis reported that the roughly 120 validation repertoires were produced on the same platform that had also been used for the 666 first-cohort repertoires.

Profiled with immunoSEQ multiplex PCR; TCRdb holds only in-frame clones, not every one. The sample contains 150,000 or so clones, about 89% of which appear only once. General study results and limits: Researchers catalogued 160 or so TCR beta chains as cytomegalovirus-associated. Under in vitro conditions, a few CMV-associated chains were confirmed as specific for CMV antigens.

The CDR3 is 19 residues long. Deletions cut 6 bases from V and 2 bases from J, with 27 bases between. The V gene's germline CDR1 is SGHRS and CDR2 YFSETQ. Remarks on this clone: As yet, its antigen is unknown.

Separate from the roughly 700-subject first cohort was the approximately 120-subject validation cohort, to which the donors belonged. The sample was PBMCs. This TCR was recovered from a woman aged 18-29 years in good health and CMV-seropositive. The rearrangement links TRBV5-1 to TRBJ2-1; D perhaps matches TRBD2 (6 bases). CDR3 in amino acids: CASKNPGPGRREPYNEQFF. The CDR3 DNA is TGCGCCAGCAAGAATCCAGGCCCTGGGAGGAGGGAACCCTACAATGAGCAGTTCTTC.